A selection of T cell receptor beta chains follows, all from one sample in a study of identical twins. TCRdb reprocessed the 5' RACE reads via MiXCR and lists one record per CDR3 protein. This table has 350,000 to 450,000 distinct CDR3 sequences, about a fifth appearing once. Source material: naive T cells sorted from blood. These receptors all come from a man aged 45-65 years in good health. Each CDR3 is given with its conserved first and last residue. The D gene is left open where the match is weak. The size entry is marked missing in some rows and otherwise reads once, few, many or a size class.

j_call d_call v_call clone_size cdr3_aa cdr3_nt
TRBJ2-7 . TRBV12-3/TRBV12-4 . CASSLTGQRENEQYF TGTGCCAGCAGTTTAACAGGGCAGCGTGAAAACGAGCAGTACTTC
TRBJ1-1 . TRBV29-1 . CSAGDTPNTEAFF TGCAGCGCCGGGGACACCCCGAACACTGAAGCTTTCTTT
TRBJ2-5 . TRBV5-1 few CASSLDPTRPQETQYF TGCGCCAGCAGCTTGGATCCCACCAGACCTCAAGAGACCCAGTACTTC
TRBJ1-2 TRBD1 TRBV29-1 few CSVEDWGTGEYGYTF TGCAGCGTTGAAGATTGGGGGACAGGGGAGTATGGCTACACCTTC
TRBJ2-7 . TRBV20-1 few CSARDISGPDYEQYF TGCAGTGCTAGAGATATATCAGGACCCGACTACGAGCAGTACTTC
TRBJ1-5 . TRBV10-3 many CAISPAPNQPQHF TGTGCCATCAGCCCGGCCCCCAATCAGCCCCAGCATTTT
TRBJ2-1 . TRBV20-1 . CSARDRLRMLGVEQFF TGCAGTGCTAGAGATAGACTACGAATGCTGGGGGTTGAGCAGTTCTTC
TRBJ2-1 . TRBV5-5 few CASSLGHGEQFF TGTGCCAGCAGCTTGGGCCACGGGGAGCAGTTCTTC
TRBJ2-1 . TRBV24-1 many CATSDNPPGYNEQFF TGTGCCACCAGTGATAACCCGCCAGGCTACAATGAGCAGTTCTTC
TRBJ2-3 . TRBV11-2 many CASSLAGTLSTDTQYF TGTGCCAGCAGCTTGGCCGGGACACTTTCCACAGATACGCAGTATTTT
TRBJ1-1 TRBD1 TRBV18 . CASSSRTGGGTEAFF TGTGCCAGCTCAAGCCGAACAGGGGGTGGGACTGAAGCTTTCTTT
TRBJ2-1 . TRBV12-3/TRBV12-4 few CASSSQVMDEQFF TGTGCCAGCAGTTCCCAGGTTATGGATGAGCAGTTCTTC
TRBJ2-7 TRBD1 TRBV6-2/TRBV6-3 many CASSRRDRDEQYF TGTGCCAGCAGCCGACGGGACAGGGACGAGCAGTACTTC